This TCR beta chain stems from a study of blood T cell repertoires in COVID-19. Study context: In each case, the material was cDNA or gDNA derived from T cells, B-cell-depleted T cells, or PBMCs.

V trimming: 5 bases; J trimming: 9 bases; junction bases outside the gene matches: 10. Germline CDR1 LNHDA, CDR2 SQIVND (reference sequence). The CDR3 runs 15 residues. Authors' processing steps: The assay estimated nucleated cells by amplifying reference gene primers. TCRdb's copy holds only in-frame clones and misses some; the assay was immunoSEQ multiplex PCR. D and trimming come from the DNA, and the V and J calls and clone size come from that table. The table lists roughly 120,000 clones, 60% to 85% of them singletons. The V gene is TRBV19, the J gene TRBJ1-6; TRBD1 matches 7 bases. The sequenced sample consisted of peripheral blood. This TCR was recovered from a man in his 70s with acute or convalescent COVID-19. The CDR3 here is CASSPSGTVSSPLHF. The CDR3 DNA reads TGTGCCAGTAGTCCCTCGGGGACAGTCAGTTCACCCCTCCACTTT. The complete variable domain, with remaining parts taken from reference TRBV19 and TRBJ1-6, reads DGGITQSPKYLFRKEGQNVTLSCEQNLNHDAMYWYRQDPGQGLRLIYYSQIVNDFQKGDIAEGYSVSREKKESFPLTVTSAQKNPTAFYLCASSPSGTVSSPLHFGNGTRLTVT.